Following are 2 T cell receptor beta chains from one sample sequenced in a study of PD-1 blockade in mismatch repair-deficient tumors. Clones were sequenced by immunoSEQ multiplex PCR, and TCRdb holds only the in-frame ones, with some missing. The sample gives about 63,000 clones, more than 70% of which show up once; about 14% is in the top ten. Sequencing used peripheral blood, obtained 52 weeks after starting pembrolizumab. The receptors originated from an adult with mismatch repair-deficient cancer.

This clone was found once. The gene calls are TRBV6-6 and TRBJ2-7; 10 bases fit TRBD1. Trimming removed 11 bases from V and 2 bases from J; junction bases left unmatched: 9. Germline assignment: CDR1 MNHNY and CDR2 SVGAGI (reference sequence). This CDR3 is 14 amino acids long. The CDR3 DNA reads as TGTGCCTCCCGTCCGGGACAGGGGACCTACGAGCAGTACTTC. Protein product: CASRPGQGTYEQYF.

The chain has TRBV7-9 and TRBJ2-7; a possible D gene is TRBD1 (6 bases). From germline, CDR1 is SEHNR and CDR2 FQNEAQ (reference sequence). This CDR3 spans 14 amino acids. The V end lost 4 bases, the J end lost 3 bases, and 13 bases lay between the germline ends. DNA for the CDR3: TGTGCCAGCAGCTCTGAGCGGACAGTCTACGAGCAGTACTTC. Translated: CASSSERTVYEQYF.